The T cell receptor beta chain described here comes from a study of a mutant IDH1 vaccine in newly diagnosed glioma. Whole-study results and caveats: Top peripheral T cell clonotype shifts appeared unrelated to pseudoprogression.

Trimming removed 11 bases from V and 2 bases from J, with 13 bases in between. CDR1 is LNHDA, CDR2 SQIVND, per germline (reference sequence). This CDR3 is 14 amino acids long. Concerning this clone itself: Antigen unknown.

Time point here: week 35, safety follow-up. Each vaccine dose was 300 ug of mutant IDH1 20-mer peptide, with topical imiquimod. The donors' diagnosis was new WHO grade 3 or 4 astrocytoma that was IDH1-mutant and ATRX-lost. Only in-frame clones appear in the TCRdb table, and some are missing; sequencing was by immunoSEQ multiplex PCR. The data hold tens of thousands of clones, with almost 95% observed a single time. This sample comprised PBMCs, obtained from a glioma patient whose treatment included an IDH1 peptide vaccine. The source is a man between 45 and 60 years old with glioma. The rearrangement joins TRBV19 to TRBJ2-6; D could derive from TRBD1 or TRBD2 (6 bases each). The chain's CDR3 is CASSRGAGANVLTF. The CDR3 nucleotides are TGTGCCTCCTCTAGGGGGGCTGGGGCCAACGTCCTGACTTTC.